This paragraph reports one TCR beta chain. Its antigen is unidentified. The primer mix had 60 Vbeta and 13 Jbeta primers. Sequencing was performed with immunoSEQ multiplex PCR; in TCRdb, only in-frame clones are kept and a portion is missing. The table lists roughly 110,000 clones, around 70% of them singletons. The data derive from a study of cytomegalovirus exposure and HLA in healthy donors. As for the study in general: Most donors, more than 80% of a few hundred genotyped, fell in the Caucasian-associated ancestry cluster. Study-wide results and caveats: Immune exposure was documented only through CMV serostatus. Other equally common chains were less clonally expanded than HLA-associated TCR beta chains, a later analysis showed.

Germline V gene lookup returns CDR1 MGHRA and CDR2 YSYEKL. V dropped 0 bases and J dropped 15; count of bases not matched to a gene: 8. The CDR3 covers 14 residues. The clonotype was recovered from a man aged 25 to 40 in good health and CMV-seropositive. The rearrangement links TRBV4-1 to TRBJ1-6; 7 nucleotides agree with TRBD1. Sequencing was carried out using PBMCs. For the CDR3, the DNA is TGCGCCAGCAGCCAAGACCAGGGGGTAGGAGTCCTCCACTTT. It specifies CASSQDQGVGVLHF.